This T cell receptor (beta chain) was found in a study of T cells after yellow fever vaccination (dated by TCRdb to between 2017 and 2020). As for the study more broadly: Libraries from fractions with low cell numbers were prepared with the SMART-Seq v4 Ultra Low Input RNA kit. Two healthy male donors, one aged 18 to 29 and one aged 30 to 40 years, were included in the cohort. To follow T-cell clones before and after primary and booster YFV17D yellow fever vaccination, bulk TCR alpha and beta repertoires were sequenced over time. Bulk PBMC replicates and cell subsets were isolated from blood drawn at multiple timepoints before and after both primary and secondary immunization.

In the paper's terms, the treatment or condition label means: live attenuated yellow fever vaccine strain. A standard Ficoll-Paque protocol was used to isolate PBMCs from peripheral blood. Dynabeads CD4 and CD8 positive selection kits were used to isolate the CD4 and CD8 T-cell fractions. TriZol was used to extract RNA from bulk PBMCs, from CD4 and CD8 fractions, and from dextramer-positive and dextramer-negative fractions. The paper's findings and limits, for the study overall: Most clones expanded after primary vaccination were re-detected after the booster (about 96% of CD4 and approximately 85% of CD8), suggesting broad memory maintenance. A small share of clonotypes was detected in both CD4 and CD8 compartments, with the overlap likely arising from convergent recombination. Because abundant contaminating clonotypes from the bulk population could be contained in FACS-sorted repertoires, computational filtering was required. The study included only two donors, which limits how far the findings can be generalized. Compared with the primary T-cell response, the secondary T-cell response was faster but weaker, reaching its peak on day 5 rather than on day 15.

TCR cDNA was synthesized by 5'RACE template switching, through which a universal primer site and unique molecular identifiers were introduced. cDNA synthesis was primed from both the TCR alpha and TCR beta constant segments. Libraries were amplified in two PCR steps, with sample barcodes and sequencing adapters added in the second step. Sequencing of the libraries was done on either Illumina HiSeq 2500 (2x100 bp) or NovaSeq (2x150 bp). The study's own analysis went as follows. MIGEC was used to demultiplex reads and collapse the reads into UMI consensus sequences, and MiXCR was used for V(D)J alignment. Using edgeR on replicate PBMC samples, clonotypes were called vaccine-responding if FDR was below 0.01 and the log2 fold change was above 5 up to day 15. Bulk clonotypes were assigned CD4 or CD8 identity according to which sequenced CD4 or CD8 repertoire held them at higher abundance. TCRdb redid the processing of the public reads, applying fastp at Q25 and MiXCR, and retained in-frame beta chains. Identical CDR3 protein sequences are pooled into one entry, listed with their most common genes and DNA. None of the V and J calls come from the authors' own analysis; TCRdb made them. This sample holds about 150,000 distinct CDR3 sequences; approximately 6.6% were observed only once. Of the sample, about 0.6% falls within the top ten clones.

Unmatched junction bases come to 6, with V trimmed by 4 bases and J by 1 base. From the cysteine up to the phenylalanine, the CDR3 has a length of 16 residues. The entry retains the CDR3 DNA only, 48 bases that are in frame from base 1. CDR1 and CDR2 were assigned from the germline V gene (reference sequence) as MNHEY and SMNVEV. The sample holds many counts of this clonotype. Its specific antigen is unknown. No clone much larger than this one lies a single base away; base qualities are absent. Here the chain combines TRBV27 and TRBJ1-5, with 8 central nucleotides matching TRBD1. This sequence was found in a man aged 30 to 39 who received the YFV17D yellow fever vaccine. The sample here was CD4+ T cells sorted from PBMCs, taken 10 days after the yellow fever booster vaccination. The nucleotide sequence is TGTGCCAGCAGTTCCAAGGACAGGGCAAGCAATCAGCCCCAGCATTTT. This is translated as CASSSKDRASNQPQHF.